What follows are 3 T cell receptor beta chains derived from one specimen sequenced in a study of T-cell reconstitution after alpha-beta-depleted transplantation in children. Preparation of the TCRbeta library was carried out with unique molecular identifiers. A single record per CDR3 protein comes from TCRdb applying MiXCR to the PCR reads. The sample consists of hundreds of thousands of distinct CDR3 sequences, roughly 24% of them appearing once. The sample consisted of PBMCs, mostly from graft donor cells, taken 360 days after TCRalphabeta/CD19-depleted stem cell transplant. The receptors shown here come from a boy under two years old who had a stem cell transplant for acute myeloid leukemia, so the T cells may come from the graft donor.

CDR3 sequence (DNA): TGCAGTGCCCATCCCCCGCGGGGAGGCGATGAGCAGTTCTTC. Protein product: CSAHPPRGGDEQFF. The V and J genes are TRBV20-1 and TRBJ2-1, with D possibly TRBD2 on 6 matching bases. There are 14 residues in the CDR3. Germline V gene lookup returns CDR1 DFQATT and CDR2 SNEGSKA (reference sequence). The V end lost 6 bases, the J end lost 8 bases, and 20 bases lay between the germline ends.

This clonotype was detected ten times or more. The chain couples TRBV29-1 to TRBJ2-1; the match to TRBD2 covers 12 bases. Trimming at V came to 7 bases and at J to 1 base, leaving 11 bases not matched to a gene. CDR3 length equals 17 residues. CDR1 is SQVTM and CDR2 is ANQGSEA in the germline V gene. CDR3 region: CSASLAGGLDSYNEQFF. CDR3 nucleotides: TGCAGCGCCTCTCTAGCGGGGGGGCTGGATTCCTACAATGAGCAGTTCTTC.

This chain connects TRBV7-9 to TRBJ2-6; TRBD1 matches at 7 bases. Per germline, CDR1 SEHNR and CDR2 FQNEAQ (reference sequence). Losses at the gene ends were 8 bases for V and 0 bases for J; bases not matched to a gene: 10. This CDR3 comprises 17 residues. CDR3 DNA: TGTGCCAGCGAGCTACCGACAGGGAACTCTGGGGCCAACGTCCTGACTTTC. As protein: CASELPTGNSGANVLTF.